This TCR beta chain came from a study of cytomegalovirus exposure and HLA in healthy donors. Study-wide results and caveats: It was reported that TCR beta sequences correctly inferred the HLA-A and HLA-B alleles for most subjects.

On this clone: Its antigen is undetermined.

V was shortened by 4 bases and J by 1 base, with 13 bases between the two germline ends. Germline assignment: CDR1 LNHDA and CDR2 SQIVND (reference sequence). This CDR3 contains 15 residues. Primers included in the PCR were 60 Vbeta and 13 Jbeta primers. TCRdb keeps only in-frame clones here, not all; method: immunoSEQ multiplex PCR. The data show some 150,000 clones, 79% seen once. The chain is built from TRBV19 and TRBJ1-2; D is perhaps TRBD1 (6 bases). The sequencing input was PBMCs. This sequence was found in a woman aged 40 to 55 in good health and CMV-seropositive. Here the CDR3 reads CASSTGQTLNYGYTF. The CDR3 nucleotides are TGTGCCAGTAGTACCGGACAGACTCTTAACTATGGCTACACCTTC.